These 23 T cell receptor beta chains were sequenced from one sample in a study of shared clonotypes between healthy human individuals. This table comes from immunoSEQ multiplex PCR, and its TCRdb copy is limited to in-frame clones, with some not included. Of under 1 million clones in the sample, over 90% were seen once. CD45RO negativity and positive selection for CCR7 defined naive CD8 cells, a population that excluded terminally differentiated effector memory CD45RA+ cells. The sequenced material came from naive CD8+ T cells sorted from blood. The receptors derive from a man aged 25 to 45 in good health.

V is TRBV6-6 and J is TRBJ2-1; D perhaps matches TRBD2 (5 bases). The germline CDR1 and CDR2 sequences are MNHNY and SVGAGI (reference sequence). The V and J ends lost 6 bases and 9 bases respectively, with 21 bases between them. This CDR3 region has 15 residues. CDR3 region: CASRDQRKGRAEQFF. The CDR3 nucleotides read TGTGCCAGCAGGGACCAGCGGAAGGGCCGCGCTGAGCAGTTCTTC.

The rearrangement uses TRBV9 and TRBJ2-2; D not resolved. Trimming removed 7 bases from V and 2 bases from J, with 9 bases in between. CDR1 is SGDLS, CDR2 YYNGEE, per germline. The length of the CDR3 is 13 residues. The CDR3 loop reads CASAGSNTGELFF. The DNA for the CDR3 is TGTGCCAGCGCCGGGTCTAACACCGGGGAGCTGTTTTTT.

J is TRBJ2-1 and V is TRBV14; a possible D gene is TRBD1 (5 bases). From germline, CDR1 is SGHDN and CDR2 FVKESK. The CDR3 spans 14 residues. V was shortened by 2 bases and J by 7 bases, with 12 bases between the two germline ends. The CDR3: CASSQREQVNEQFF. The CDR3 nucleotides read TGTGCCAGCAGCCAAAGGGAACAGGTAAATGAGCAGTTCTTC.

There are a few counts of this clone. The rearrangement uses TRBV7-9 and TRBJ1-1; D gene uncertain. V lost 3 bases to trimming and J lost 0 bases, with 8 bases between them. Germline loops: CDR1 SEHNR, CDR2 FQNEAQ (reference sequence). The CDR3 extends over 14 amino acids. The CDR3 DNA reads as TGTGCCAGCAGCTTGGTCGGAGTGAACACTGAAGCTTTCTTT. It is translated as CASSLVGVNTEAFF.

V usage is TRBV10-2 and J usage is TRBJ2-1; 10 bases match TRBD1. J lost 3 bases, V lost 5 bases, and 19 bases had no gene match. The CDR3 length is 20 residues. The germline CDR1 and CDR2 sequences are WSHSY and SAAADI. The DNA for the CDR3 is TGCGCCAGCAGTTCCGCCGGGACAGGGGAACTAGGCGCGTACTACAATGAGCAGTTCTTC. Amino acid sequence: CASSSAGTGELGAYYNEQFF.

This chain joins TRBV7-2 and TRBJ2-7; D possibly matches TRBD1 or TRBD2 (5 bases each). Trimming took off 7 bases at V and 2 bases at J, with 18 bases between the two ends. CDR3 length equals 15 residues. Germline V gene lookup returns CDR1 SGHTA and CDR2 FQGNSA. The chain's CDR3 is CASTPERGLAYEQYF. The CDR3 DNA is TGTGCCAGCACCCCTGAGAGGGGCCTAGCCTACGAGCAGTACTTC. Looking up the rest from reference TRBV7-2 and TRBJ2-7 gives the full variable domain: GAGVSQSPSNKVTEKGKDVELRCDPISGHTALYWYRQSLGQGLEFLIYFQGNSAPDKSGLPSDRFSAERTGGSVSTLTIQRTQQEDSAVYLCASTPERGLAYEQYFGPGTRLTVT.

V and J are TRBV27 and TRBJ2-7, with D possibly being TRBD2 (6 bases). The V end was cut by 8 bases, the J end by 2 bases, with 13 bases between. The CDR3 totals 13 residues. The germline V gene encodes CDR1 MNHEY and CDR2 SMNVEV (reference sequence). CDR3 sequence reads: CASLGGAAYEQYF. As DNA, the CDR3 is TGTGCCAGCTTGGGAGGTGCGGCCTACGAGCAGTACTTC.

The chain links TRBV28 to TRBJ1-2, with TRBD1 identical over 7 bases. The CDR3 has 14 residues. The ends lost 5 bases at V and 3 bases at J; junction bases unmatched: 6. Looked up from germline, CDR1 is MDHEN and CDR2 is SYDVKM. As DNA, the CDR3 is TGTGCCAGCAGTCAGGACAGGTGGGACTATGGCTACACCTTC. This gives the protein CASSQDRWDYGYTF.

V and J are TRBV4-1 and TRBJ2-5; 7 nucleotides agree with TRBD1. CDR1 and CDR2 (germline): MGHRA, YSYEKL. CDR3 length equals 15 residues. Trimming removed 0 bases from V and 4 bases from J; junction bases left unmatched: 5. CDR3 in amino acids: CASSQEGSGGETQYF. In DNA, the CDR3 is TGCGCCAGCAGCCAAGAAGGGTCAGGGGGAGAGACCCAGTACTTC.

The gene calls are TRBV6-5 and TRBJ2-5; 7 bases are a match to TRBD2. Germline CDR1 reads MNHEY; CDR2 reads SVGAGI. The CDR3 spans 15 residues. The V segment lost 0 bases and the J segment 2 bases; nucleotides outside the gene matches: 3. In DNA form, the CDR3 reads TGTGCCAGCAGTTACTCGATACTAGCGCAAGAGACCCAGTACTTC. It is translated as CASSYSILAQETQYF.

This chain connects TRBV29-1 to TRBJ2-1; 9 nucleotides line up with TRBD2. J was trimmed by 7 bases and V by 3 bases; bases with no gene match: 7. Germline assignment: CDR1 SQVTM and CDR2 ANQGSEA. This CDR3 has 14 residues. CDR3 nucleotide sequence: TGCAGCGTTGATGTTAGCGGGAGTGGTAATGAGCAGTTCTTC. This gives the protein CSVDVSGSGNEQFF.

The chain uses TRBV28 and TRBJ2-5, with a weak D call TRBD2 (6 bases). The CDR3 runs 15 residues. Trimming removed 7 bases at V and 2 bases at J, with 17 bases between. Per the germline V gene, CDR1 is MDHEN and CDR2 is SYDVKM. This CDR3 reads CASTPTGLAQETQYF. In DNA form, the CDR3 reads TGTGCCAGCACCCCCACGGGACTCGCACAAGAGACCCAGTACTTC.

The V and J genes are TRBV30 and TRBJ1-2; possibly TRBD1 for D (6 bases). Germline CDR1 GTSNPN, CDR2 SVGIG (reference sequence). V was clipped by 4 bases and J by 4 bases, with 13 bases between them. The CDR3 consists of 13 residues. The CDR3 nucleotides are TGTGCCTGGACTTTTGGGGGCGGCTATGGCTACACCTTC. Protein sequence: CAWTFGGGYGYTF.

This chain joins TRBV9 and TRBJ2-7; 8 positions agree with TRBD2. CDR1 and CDR2 (germline): SGDLS, YYNGEE. This CDR3 spans 15 amino acids. Losses at the gene ends were 3 bases for V and 0 bases for J; bases not matched to a gene: 5. The CDR3 sequence: CASSEAGGRSYEQYF. The CDR3 nucleotides read TGTGCCAGCAGCGAGGCGGGAGGCCGCTCCTACGAGCAGTACTTC. Based on the CDR3 plus reference TRBV9 and TRBJ2-7, the full variable domain is DSGVTQTPKHLITATGQRVTLRCSPRSGDLSVYWYQQSLDQGLQFLIQYYNGEERAKGNILERFSAQQFPDLHSELNLSSLELGDSALYFCASSEAGGRSYEQYFGPGTRLTVT.

The chain carries TRBV19 and TRBJ1-5; no clear D gene. Between the trimmed V and J ends, which lost 0 bases and 0 bases, there was a span of 15 bases. Looked up from germline, CDR1 is LNHDA and CDR2 is SQIVND (reference sequence). The CDR3 totals 18 residues. The CDR3 nucleotides are TGTGCCAGTAGTATAGAAGGCACCCTGAACCCTAGCAATCAGCCCCAGCATTTT. This codes for CASSIEGTLNPSNQPQHF.

This rearrangement joins TRBV30 to TRBJ1-5, with D perhaps TRBD1 (5 bases). Germline V gene data show CDR1 as GTSNPN and CDR2 as SVGIG (reference sequence). V was trimmed by 1 base and J by 3 bases, leaving 10 bases between them. The CDR3 length is 14 residues. CDR3 in amino acids: CAWSGDGHNQPQHF. CDR3 DNA: TGTGCCTGGAGTGGGGACGGACACAATCAGCCCCAGCATTTT. Full variable domain (outside the CDR3, taken from reference TRBV30 and TRBJ1-5): SQTIHQWPATLVQPVGSPLSLECTVEGTSNPNLYWYRQAAGRGLQLLFYSVGIGQISSEVPQNLSASRPQDRQFILSSKKLLLSDSGFYLCAWSGDGHNQPQHFGDGTRLSIL.

This clone is a singleton in its sample. The gene calls are TRBV27 and TRBJ2-7; TRBD2 might be the D (5 bases). Germline assignment: CDR1 MNHEY and CDR2 SMNVEV (reference sequence). This CDR3 region has 16 residues. The V end lost 3 bases, the J end lost 2 bases, and 17 bases lay between the germline ends. CDR3 nucleotides: TGTGCCAGCAGTTTTGGTTTAGAGGGAGTGGCCTACGAGCAGTACTTC. It translates to CASSFGLEGVAYEQYF.

This chain uses TRBV15 with TRBJ1-4; a possible D gene is TRBD1 (5 bases). The CDR3 has 16 amino acids. Germline values: CDR1 LNHNV, CDR2 YYDKDF (reference sequence). Trimming removed 0 bases from V and 5 bases from J, with 13 bases in between. CDR3 protein: CATSRDLGDSNEKLFF. CDR3 sequence (DNA): TGTGCCACCAGCAGAGATCTTGGAGACAGCAATGAAAAACTGTTTTTT.

The V call is TRBV9, the J call TRBJ1-2; 8 bases are shared with TRBD1. J was trimmed by 8 bases and V by 9 bases; bases with no gene match: 6. CDR1 and CDR2 (germline): SGDLS, YYNGEE. CDR3 size: 11 residues. The CDR3 bases are TGTGCCACCCAGGGGGCAAGCGGCTACACCTTC. Its translation: CATQGASGYTF.

The rearrangement joins TRBV28 to TRBJ1-5; D not resolved. The CDR3 runs 14 residues. Germline loops: CDR1 MDHEN, CDR2 SYDVKM. Trimming pared 5 bases from V and 3 bases from J, leaving 11 bases between. The CDR3 is CASSTVRYNQPQHF. The CDR3 DNA reads as TGTGCCAGCAGTACTGTCAGGTACAATCAGCCCCAGCATTTT. The variable domain in full, completed from reference TRBV28 and TRBJ1-5, reads DVKVTQSSRYLVKRTGEKVFLECVQDMDHENMFWYRQDPGLGLRLIYFSYDVKMKEKGDIPEGYSVSREKKERFSLILESASTNQTSMYLCASSTVRYNQPQHFGDGTRLSIL.

The rearrangement links TRBV7-9 to TRBJ1-2; possible D gene TRBD1, 6 bases. The V and J ends lost 2 bases and 2 bases respectively, with 12 bases between them. The germline CDR1 and CDR2 sequences are SEHNR and FQNEAQ (reference sequence). This CDR3 has 15 residues. The CDR3 DNA reads TGTGCCAGCAGCTTACAAGTAACAGGGAACTATGGCTACACCTTC. Translating it yields CASSLQVTGNYGYTF. Supplemented by reference TRBV7-9 and TRBJ1-2, the full variable domain reads DTGVSQNPRHKITKRGQNVTFRCDPISEHNRLYWYRQTLGQGPEFLTYFQNEAQLEKSRLLSDRFSAERPKGSFSTLEIQRTEQGDSAMYLCASSLQVTGNYGYTFGSGTRLTVV.

The CDR3: CASSLAAGLAGELFF. CDR3 nucleotide sequence: TGTGCCAGCAGCTTAGCGGCAGGGCTCGCCGGGGAGCTGTTTTTT. The gene calls are TRBV7-9 and TRBJ2-2, with D possibly matching TRBD1 (5 bases). This CDR3 region has 15 residues. Germline values: CDR1 SEHNR, CDR2 FQNEAQ (reference sequence). V lost 0 bases and J lost 6, with 11 bases in between.

This chain links TRBV28 with TRBJ2-5; weak D call: TRBD2 (6 bases). Trimming removed 8 bases from V and 2 bases from J, with 15 bases in between. The CDR3 has 14 amino acids. Germline-derived CDR1 and CDR2 are MDHEN and SYDVKM. CDR3 protein: CASRPGLDQETQYF. For the CDR3, the DNA is TGTGCCAGCCGGCCGGGACTGGATCAAGAGACCCAGTACTTC.